One and the same sample provided the 26 T cell receptor beta chains below, sequenced in a study of blood T cell repertoires in COVID-19. The protocol was immunoSEQ multiplex PCR, while the TCRdb copy is restricted to in-frame clones and leaves out a portion. The sample lists roughly 39,000 clones; around 90% were seen once. Sequencing was carried out using peripheral blood. The receptors here all came from a woman in her 70s with acute or convalescent COVID-19.

The rearrangement links TRBV11-2 to TRBJ2-5; 11 nucleotides match TRBD2. V shed 7 bases, J shed 4 bases, and the junction held 2 bases outside the gene matches. This CDR3 spans 13 amino acids. CDR1 is SGHAT, CDR2 FQNNGV, per germline. The CDR3 spells CASKLAGAETQYF. CDR3 DNA sequence: TGTGCCAGCAAACTAGCGGGAGCAGAGACCCAGTACTTC.

J is TRBJ2-1 and V is TRBV18; TRBD1 aligns across 9 bases. The length of the CDR3 is 15 residues. The germline V gene encodes CDR1 KGHSH and CDR2 LQKENI. Unmatched junction bases numbered 7, after V lost 6 bases and J lost 4 bases. CDR3 DNA: TGTGCCAGCTCCCCGAGGACAGGGGAGTACAATGAGCAGTTCTTC. Amino acids: CASSPRTGEYNEQFF. Supplemented by reference TRBV18 and TRBJ2-1, the full variable domain reads NAGVMQNPRHLVRRRGQEARLRCSPMKGHSHVYWYRQLPEEGLKFMVYLQKENIIDESGMPKERFSAEFPKEGPSILRIQQVVRGDSAAYFCASSPRTGEYNEQFFGPGTRLTVL.

V gene TRBV7-9 combines with J gene TRBJ2-5, with D possibly TRBD2 on 6 matching bases. With 6 bases removed from V and 1 base from J, the gap between germline ends came to 15 bases. This CDR3 is built from 15 residues. Germline CDR1 reads SEHNR; CDR2 reads FQNEAQ (reference sequence). The CDR3 loop reads CASRPGAGSQETQYF. The CDR3 coding sequence is TGTGCCAGCAGACCCGGGGCGGGGAGCCAAGAGACCCAGTACTTC.

The chain joins TRBV29-1 to TRBJ1-5; unclear D gene. There are 13 residues in the CDR3. Trimming cost V 5 bases and J 0 bases, with 8 bases left between them. Germline CDR1 SQVTM, CDR2 ANQGSEA. The CDR3 coding sequence is TGCAGCGTTAGCGAGAATAGCAATCAGCCCCAGCATTTT. It specifies CSVSENSNQPQHF.

Only one count was recorded for this clone. J is TRBJ2-4 and V is TRBV5-5, with D possibly TRBD2 on 5 matching bases. The ends were cut back, 1 base at V and 0 bases at J, with 11 bases in the middle. There are 16 residues in the CDR3. Germline CDR1 SGHKS, CDR2 YYEKEE (reference sequence). This chain's CDR3 is CASSLLARLAKNIQYF. CDR3 bases: TGTGCCAGCAGCTTGTTAGCGCGACTAGCCAAAAACATTCAGTACTTC.

This clone was detected only once. The rearrangement uses TRBV10-3 and TRBJ2-1, with a tentative D call TRBD2 (5 bases). The CDR3 loop spans 16 amino acids. In germline, CDR1 is ENHRY, CDR2 SYGVKD. Trimming stripped 3 bases from V and 0 bases from J, with 12 bases between. Here the CDR3 reads CAISDSDGSSYNEQFF. The CDR3 DNA sequence: TGTGCCATCAGTGATAGTGATGGGAGCTCCTACAATGAGCAGTTCTTC.

This chain uses TRBV28 with TRBJ1-3; tentatively, D is TRBD1 (5 bases). The V and J ends lost 6 bases and 9 bases respectively, with 12 bases between them. The CDR3 sequence is 12 residues long. The germline CDR1 and CDR2 sequences are MDHEN and SYDVKM. The CDR3 bases are TGTGCCAGCAGCTTGACAGAGCCCACCATATATTTT. Its translation is CASSLTEPTIYF.

The rearrangement joins TRBV7-9 to TRBJ1-1, with 7 bases aligning to TRBD1. J was trimmed by 0 bases and V by 5 bases; bases with no gene match: 6. Germline CDR1 reads SEHNR; CDR2 reads FQNEAQ (reference sequence). The CDR3 has 15 amino acids. Here the CDR3 reads CASSTGQLMNTEAFF. CDR3 in DNA: TGTGCCAGCAGCACGGGACAGCTTATGAACACTGAAGCTTTCTTT.

V usage is TRBV5-1 and J usage is TRBJ2-2; D not resolved. From germline, CDR1 is SGHRS and CDR2 YFSETQ. Trimming took 5 bases from V and 3 from J, leaving 11 bases between them. The CDR3 contains 14 residues. The CDR3 sequence: CASSMASHTGELFF. In nucleotides, the CDR3 is TGCGCCAGCAGTATGGCTAGTCACACCGGGGAGCTGTTTTTT.

V is TRBV7-6 and J is TRBJ2-1, with 8 bases identical to TRBD2. The trim removed 4 bases at V and 4 bases at J, leaving 12 bases unmatched. The CDR3 runs to 17 residues. The germline V gene encodes CDR1 SGHVS and CDR2 FNYEAQ. Here the CDR3 reads CASSSPSSGSLYNEQFF. CDR3 nucleotides: TGTGCCAGCAGCTCACCCTCTAGCGGGTCGCTATACAATGAGCAGTTCTTC.

The chain carries TRBV27 and TRBJ1-1; 7 bases line up with TRBD1. The V segment lost 3 bases and the J segment 3 bases; nucleotides outside the gene matches: 4. The length of the CDR3 is 14 residues. Germline V CDR1 and CDR2: MNHEY, SMNVEV (reference sequence). The CDR3 loop is CASSFRQGYTEAFF. The CDR3 DNA reads as TGTGCCAGCAGTTTCAGACAGGGATACACTGAAGCTTTCTTT.

V gene TRBV7-2 combines with J gene TRBJ2-1; perhaps TRBD1 as D (6 bases). This CDR3 contains 15 residues. V lost 5 bases to trimming and J lost 5 bases, with 16 bases between them. CDR1 is SGHTA and CDR2 is FQGNSA in the germline V gene. The CDR3 DNA follows: TGTGCCAGCAGCCCTTTCCCCAGGGGAAACAATGAGCAGTTCTTC. Protein sequence: CASSPFPRGNNEQFF.

The DNA of the CDR3 is TGTGCCTGGACCAGACAGGGGGAAGGTGGAAACACCATATATTTT. It is translated as CAWTRQGEGGNTIYF. This sequence joins TRBV30 and TRBJ1-3, with 9 bases identical to TRBD1. The CDR3 has 15 residues. V lost 4 bases and J lost 3; bases outside the gene matches: 7. Germline CDR1 is GTSNPN and CDR2 is SVGIG (reference sequence).

The gene calls are TRBV7-9 and TRBJ1-2; a possible D gene is TRBD1 (6 bases). Germline V gene sequence: CDR1 SEHNR, CDR2 FQNEAQ (reference sequence). The V end was cut by 6 bases, the J end by 8 bases, with 19 bases between. This CDR3 region has 14 residues. CDR3 amino acids: CASRFPGQGDGYTF. CDR3 nucleotide sequence: TGTGCCAGCAGATTCCCGGGACAAGGGGACGGCTACACCTTC.

The chain has TRBV18 and TRBJ2-2, with a possible D match to TRBD2 (5 bases). From germline, CDR1 is KGHSH and CDR2 LQKENI. V lost 3 bases and J lost 0, with 11 bases in between. This CDR3 contains 16 residues. CDR3 DNA: TGTGCCAGCTCACCCCTCACGGGGACGAACACCGGGGAGCTGTTTTTT. This sequence encodes CASSPLTGTNTGELFF.

The genes are TRBV5-1 and TRBJ2-1, with 8 nucleotides matching TRBD2. Trimming at V came to 1 base and at J to 4 bases, leaving 4 bases not matched to a gene. The CDR3 has 15 residues. Germline lookup yields CDR1 SGHRS and CDR2 YFSETQ. In DNA form, the CDR3 reads TGCGCCAGCAGCTTGACTAGCGGACCGTACAATGAGCAGTTCTTC. Encoded protein: CASSLTSGPYNEQFF.

The J gene is TRBJ1-3, the V gene TRBV7-6; D not resolved. Germline-derived CDR1 and CDR2 are SGHVS and FNYEAQ. The CDR3 covers 16 residues. Trimming removed 1 base at V and 0 bases at J, with 10 bases between. The CDR3 DNA is TGTGCCAGCAGCTTAGGGTCTGGGAGCTCTGGAAACACCATATATTTT. Translated: CASSLGSGSSGNTIYF.

In the case of this clone: Other nucleotide sequences from this sample produce the same CDR3. The rearrangement links TRBV13 to TRBJ1-5; perhaps TRBD1 as D (6 bases). Germline lookup yields CDR1 PRHDT and CDR2 FYEKMQ (reference sequence). The ends were cut back, 0 bases at V and 7 bases at J, with 13 bases in the middle. The CDR3 has 15 amino acids. The CDR3 nucleotides read TGTGCCAGCAGCTTAGGCCGGGGGGCGGGGCAGCCCCAGCATTTT. Translating it yields CASSLGRGAGQPQHF.

V and J are TRBV24-1 and TRBJ1-3, with D possibly being TRBD1 (5 bases). Germline V gene sequence: CDR1 KGHDR, CDR2 SFDVKD. The CDR3 consists of 15 residues. Between the trimmed V and J ends, which lost 3 bases and 2 bases, there was a span of 10 bases. Written as DNA, the CDR3 is TGTGCCACCAGTGATCGCAGGGAAACTGGAAACACCATATATTTT. Amino acid sequence: CATSDRRETGNTIYF.

The chain employs TRBV3-1 (or the pseudogene TRBV3-2) and TRBJ2-2; 10 bases agree with TRBD2. This CDR3 contains 15 residues. Trimming took 2 bases from V and 8 from J; bases not matched to a gene: 5. Looked up from germline, CDR1 is LGHDT and CDR2 is YNNKEL (reference sequence). The CDR3 loop is CASSQFSSGSGELFF. CDR3 bases: TGTGCCAGCAGCCAATTCTCTAGCGGGAGTGGGGAGCTGTTTTTT.

This clone has a single count. The chain is built from TRBV7-9 and TRBJ1-1; D is possibly TRBD1 (6 bases). The CDR3 loop spans 15 amino acids. V gave up 4 bases and J gave up 0 bases, with 12 bases separating them. Germline CDR1 reads SEHNR; CDR2 reads FQNEAQ (reference sequence). The CDR3 DNA reads as TGTGCCAGCAGCTCCTTGGACAGCTTGAACACTGAAGCTTTCTTT. Amino acids: CASSSLDSLNTEAFF.

This clone was detected a few times. This chain connects TRBV7-9 to TRBJ2-1; 7 positions agree with TRBD1. Unmatched junction bases numbered 5, after V lost 6 bases and J lost 12 bases. Per the germline V gene, CDR1 is SEHNR and CDR2 is FQNEAQ (reference sequence). The CDR3 length is 11 residues. The CDR3 coding sequence is TGTGCCAGCAGTACAGGGGTTGGGCAGTTCTTC. This encodes CASSTGVGQFF.

This chain links TRBV7-2 with TRBJ1-1; maybe TRBD1 (5 bases). The V gene's germline CDR1 is SGHTA and CDR2 FQGNSA. The CDR3 spans 13 residues. V lost 1 base, J lost 10 bases, and 13 bases lay in between. The CDR3 reads CASSLGGSAGAFF. In DNA form, the CDR3 reads TGTGCCAGCAGCTTAGGGGGCTCGGCTGGAGCTTTCTTT.

For the CDR3, the DNA is TGCGCCAACGATAGTACCGGGACACGCTCCTACGAGCAGTACGTC. Its translation is CANDSTGTRSYEQYV. The chain employs TRBV10-1 and TRBJ2-7, with a possible D match to TRBD1 (6 bases). V lost 10 bases, J lost 0 bases, and 19 bases lay in between. The CDR3 length is 15 residues. Germline loops: CDR1 WNHNN, CDR2 SYGVQD (reference sequence).

This chain uses TRBV11-3 with TRBJ1-6; 9 nucleotides match TRBD1. Germline loops: CDR1 SGHNT, CDR2 YENEEA. CDR3 length: 15 amino acids. Germline trimming cut 1 base from V and 9 bases from J; bases unmatched to any gene: 4. CDR3 sequence reads: CASSLGDRVISPLHF. The CDR3 region has the DNA TGTGCCAGCAGCTTAGGGGACAGGGTGATTTCACCCCTCCACTTT.

The CDR3 DNA reads TGTGCCAGCAGCCAAGACGAGGGGGCGGGGCAGCCCCAGCATTTT. Its protein is CASSQDEGAGQPQHF. This chain uses TRBV3-1 (or the pseudogene TRBV3-2) with TRBJ1-5; 7 nucleotides align to TRBD1. This CDR3 comprises 15 residues. The V segment lost 0 bases and the J segment 7 bases; nucleotides outside the gene matches: 6. Germline values: CDR1 LGHDT, CDR2 YNNKEL (reference sequence).